The next 25 T cell receptor beta chains were all read from a single sample in a study of blood T cell repertoires in COVID-19. Measured with immunoSEQ multiplex PCR; TCRdb has only the in-frame clones, and not every one. The sample holds under 300,000 clones, approximately 90% seen once. Input material: peripheral blood. These TCRs come from a woman aged 40 to 55 who had recovered from COVID-19.

This chain uses TRBV30 with TRBJ2-5, with TRBD2 matching 11 bases. This CDR3 has 17 amino acids. J lost 1 base, V lost 0 bases, and 7 bases had no gene match. Germline CDR1 and CDR2: GTSNPN and SVGIG (reference sequence). CDR3: CAWSVSLAGGLQETQYF. CDR3 bases: TGTGCCTGGAGTGTATCTCTAGCGGGGGGACTCCAAGAGACCCAGTACTTC.

The rearrangement links TRBV2 to TRBJ1-3, with D perhaps matching TRBD1 (6 bases). V shed 6 bases and J shed 0 bases, with 9 bases lying between them. The CDR3 length is 14 residues. The V gene's germline CDR1 is SNHLY and CDR2 FYNNEI. CDR3 protein: CASSGQLSGNTIYF. The CDR3 nucleotides are TGTGCCAGCAGCGGACAGCTCTCTGGAAACACCATATATTTT. The variable domain in full, with the rest retrieved from reference TRBV2 and TRBJ1-3, is EPEVTQTPSHQVTQMGQEVILRCVPISNHLYFYWYRQILGQKVEFLVSFYNNEISEKSEIFDDQFSVERPDGSNFTLKIRSTKLEDSAMYFCASSGQLSGNTIYFGEGSWLTVV.

The rearrangement joins TRBV20-1 to TRBJ2-5; 9 bases map to TRBD2. Trimming cost V 3 bases and J 7 bases; bases outside gene matches: 12. This CDR3 is 15 amino acids long. Germline lookup yields CDR1 DFQATT and CDR2 SNEGSKA (reference sequence). CDR3 in DNA: TGCAGTGCTAGTAATCGCGGGGGGGCCAAGGGGACCCAGTACTTC. Translation: CSASNRGGAKGTQYF.

The J gene is TRBJ1-1, the V gene TRBV20-1; no firm D call. CDR1 DFQATT and CDR2 SNEGSKA come from the germline V gene (reference sequence). CDR3 length: 10 amino acids. With 2 bases removed from V and 5 bases from J, the gap between germline ends came to 3 bases. DNA for the CDR3: TGCAGTGCTAGACTTACTGAAGCTTTCTTT. Its protein is CSARLTEAFF.

This chain links TRBV6-5 with TRBJ1-2, with TRBD1 identical over 7 bases. With 4 bases clipped from V and 4 bases from J, the junction kept 3 bases outside the gene matches. The CDR3 has 13 amino acids. Germline CDR1 MNHEY, CDR2 SVGAGI. The DNA for the CDR3 is TGTGCCAGCAGTTCGGCAGGGGGCTATGGCTACACCTTC. As protein: CASSSAGGYGYTF.

V is TRBV27 and J is TRBJ2-7; no firm D call. In germline, CDR1 is MNHEY, CDR2 SMNVEV (reference sequence). This CDR3 has 16 residues. The V end was cut by 5 bases, the J end by 0 bases, with 17 bases between. For the CDR3, the DNA is TGTGCCAGCAGTACCTCTTTGGCGAGGAGCTCCTACGAGCAGTACTTC. Translating gives CASSTSLARSSYEQYF.

Here the CDR3 reads CAWGNTGEGQPQHF. The CDR3 coding sequence is TGTGCCTGGGGGAATACAGGGGAAGGTCAGCCCCAGCATTTT. This sequence joins TRBV30 and TRBJ1-5; TRBD1 matches at 7 bases. Trimming removed 5 bases from V and 6 bases from J; junction bases left unmatched: 10. The CDR3 consists of 14 residues. From germline, CDR1 is GTSNPN and CDR2 SVGIG (reference sequence).

The J gene is TRBJ1-2, the V gene TRBV7-9; D remains ambiguous. The CDR3 spans 12 residues. Trimming shortened V by 3 bases and J by 7 bases, and 9 bases separated the two germline ends. The germline V gene encodes CDR1 SEHNR and CDR2 FQNEAQ (reference sequence). CDR3 sequence reads: CASSLRGGGYTF. CDR3 nucleotide sequence: TGTGCCAGCAGCTTGAGAGGTGGTGGCTACACCTTC.

The gene calls are TRBV18 and TRBJ2-2, with D possibly being TRBD1 (6 bases). V lost 3 bases to trimming and J lost 4 bases, with 9 bases between them. Looked up from germline, CDR1 is KGHSH and CDR2 is LQKENI. The CDR3 runs to 14 residues. CDR3 protein: CASSPIQGTGELFF. CDR3 coding DNA: TGTGCCAGCTCACCCATACAGGGCACCGGGGAGCTGTTTTTT. The full variable domain, completed using reference TRBV18 and TRBJ2-2, is NAGVMQNPRHLVRRRGQEARLRCSPMKGHSHVYWYRQLPEEGLKFMVYLQKENIIDESGMPKERFSAEFPKEGPSILRIQQVVRGDSAAYFCASSPIQGTGELFFGEGSRLTVL.

This chain joins TRBV28 and TRBJ2-7, with 7 bases fitting TRBD2. Trimming at V came to 8 bases and at J to 3 bases, leaving 7 bases not matched to a gene. Germline V gives CDR1 MDHEN, CDR2 SYDVKM. The CDR3 has 13 residues. The CDR3 protein is CASGPTSVYEQYF. The CDR3 nucleotides read TGTGCCAGCGGTCCAACTAGCGTCTACGAGCAGTACTTC.

The CDR3 sequence is CASSFSGFTGDEQFF. CDR3 DNA: TGTGCCAGCAGCTTTAGCGGGTTTACGGGGGATGAGCAGTTCTTC. The rearrangement joins TRBV7-2 to TRBJ2-1; TRBD2 matches at 7 bases. Germline V gene data show CDR1 as SGHTA and CDR2 as FQGNSA. The CDR3 sequence is 15 residues long. With V trimmed by 3 bases and J by 8 bases, 10 bases remained unmatched.

The sample holds many counts of this clone. The chain recombines TRBV4-3 with TRBJ2-7; tentatively, D is TRBD2 (5 bases). Between the trimmed V and J ends, which lost 1 base and 3 bases, there was a span of 13 bases. CDR1 is LGHNA, CDR2 YSLEER, per germline. There are 15 residues in the CDR3. CDR3 region: CASSQGIRAGYEQYF. CDR3 nucleotides: TGCGCCAGCAGCCAAGGCATTCGGGCGGGCTACGAGCAGTACTTC.

The chain employs TRBV4-2 and TRBJ2-1, with 11 bases fitting TRBD2. CDR3 length equals 16 residues. Germline V gene sequence: CDR1 LGHNA, CDR2 YNFKEQ. Trimming cost V 5 bases and J 8 bases; bases outside gene matches: 11. CDR3 coding DNA: TGTGCCAGCAGCGACTCGGGACTAGCGGATTTCCATGAGCAGTTCTTC. It translates to CASSDSGLADFHEQFF.

This clone showed up just a few times. V is TRBV28 and J is TRBJ1-2; D possibly corresponds to TRBD1 (6 bases). V lost 5 bases, J lost 2 bases, and 15 bases lay in between. CDR3 size: 15 residues. CDR1 MDHEN and CDR2 SYDVKM come from the germline V gene. The CDR3 DNA is TGTGCCAGCAGTCCTACAGGGAAACGGAACTATGGCTACACCTTC. This sequence encodes CASSPTGKRNYGYTF.

This sequence joins TRBV5-1 and TRBJ1-3; a possible D gene is TRBD1 (5 bases). The germline V gene has CDR1 SGHRS and CDR2 YFSETQ. Deletions cut 0 bases from V and 0 bases from J, with 10 bases between. CDR3 length equals 16 residues. The CDR3 sequence: CASSLVPGPSGNTIYF. The CDR3 DNA is TGCGCCAGCAGCTTGGTCCCAGGGCCCTCTGGAAACACCATATATTTT.

V gene TRBV7-6 combines with J gene TRBJ1-2; 7 positions agree with TRBD1. V gave up 5 bases and J gave up 4 bases; unmatched junction bases: 4. CDR1 is SGHVS, CDR2 FNYEAQ, per germline. This CDR3 contains 13 residues. The CDR3 nucleotides are TGTGCCAGCAGCACAGGGGATGGCTATGGCTACACCTTC. Residues: CASSTGDGYGYTF.

This chain connects TRBV14 to TRBJ2-3; tentative D call: TRBD2 (6 bases). In germline, CDR1 is SGHDN, CDR2 FVKESK. This CDR3 has 15 residues. V lost 2 bases and J lost 4, with 13 bases in between. The CDR3 region is CASSQMGERADTQYF. In nucleotides, the CDR3 is TGTGCCAGCAGCCAAATGGGGGAGCGGGCAGATACGCAGTATTTT. Full variable domain (rest looked up from reference TRBV14 and TRBJ2-3): EAGVTQFPSHSVIEKGQTVTLRCDPISGHDNLYWYRRVMGKEIKFLLHFVKESKQDESGMPNNRFLAERTGGTYSTLKVQPAELEDSGVYFCASSQMGERADTQYFGPGTRLTVL.

This chain links TRBV11-3 with TRBJ2-5; 9 positions match TRBD1. From germline, CDR1 is SGHNT and CDR2 YENEEA. V shed 0 bases, J shed 5 bases, and the junction held 13 bases outside the gene matches. The CDR3 is 18 amino acids. The CDR3 DNA reads TGTGCCAGCAGCTTAGATGGGGTGATGGGGACAGGGCGGGAGACCCAGTACTTC. This translates into CASSLDGVMGTGRETQYF.

V gene TRBV6-5 combines with J gene TRBJ1-4; 7 bases are a match to TRBD1. Germline V gene sequence: CDR1 MNHEY, CDR2 SVGAGI. The CDR3 has 14 amino acids. The ends lost 6 bases at V and 8 bases at J; junction bases unmatched: 9. CDR3 sequence reads: CASSARGVSEKLFF. The CDR3 nucleotides read TGTGCCAGCAGCGCCAGGGGGGTGAGCGAAAAACTGTTTTTT.

This clone came up a few times. J is TRBJ2-3 and V is TRBV19; TRBD1 aligns across 10 bases. V shed 5 bases and J 5 bases; nucleotides not matched to a gene: 7. The CDR3 consists of 15 residues. Germline V gene sequence: CDR1 LNHDA, CDR2 SQIVND (reference sequence). DNA for the CDR3: TGTGCCAGTAGTTCTCGACAGGGGGCTGGAGATACGCAGTATTTT. Its protein product is CASSSRQGAGDTQYF.

V gene TRBV3-1 (or the pseudogene TRBV3-2) combines with J gene TRBJ2-5; TRBD2 agrees at 10 bases. V trimming: 2 bases; J trimming: 5 bases; junction bases outside the gene matches: 5. Germline loops: CDR1 LGHDT, CDR2 YNNKEL (reference sequence). The CDR3 spans 15 residues. The CDR3 protein is CASSQFSGRRETQYF. CDR3 coding DNA: TGTGCCAGCAGCCAATTTAGCGGGAGGAGGGAGACCCAGTACTTC.

This sequence joins TRBV4-2 and TRBJ1-2, with TRBD1 matching over 9 bases. Per germline, CDR1 LGHNA and CDR2 YNFKEQ. The CDR3 has 17 residues. The V and J ends lost 6 bases and 0 bases, in that order; junction bases with no gene match: 11. CDR3 region: CASRGPGTGPSNYGYTF. The CDR3 nucleotides are TGTGCCAGCAGAGGCCCCGGGACAGGGCCTTCTAACTATGGCTACACCTTC.

This clone has more than one count but fewer than ten. The V gene is TRBV19, the J gene TRBJ1-5, with D uncertain. The CDR3 extends over 15 amino acids. Trimming removed 5 bases at V and 0 bases at J, with 11 bases between. Germline-derived CDR1 and CDR2 are LNHDA and SQIVND (reference sequence). CDR3 loop: CASSLSVLSNQPQHF. Written as DNA, the CDR3 is TGTGCCAGTAGTTTATCGGTCCTTAGCAATCAGCCCCAGCATTTT.

This clone was observed a few times. The rearrangement uses TRBV2 and TRBJ1-5; 8 nucleotides agree with TRBD1. V dropped 5 bases and J dropped 2; count of bases not matched to a gene: 8. Per germline, CDR1 SNHLY and CDR2 FYNNEI. This CDR3 has 16 amino acids. The CDR3 bases are TGTGCCAGCAGTTCGACAGGGGACGGTGGCAATCAGCCCCAGCATTTT. Translation: CASSSTGDGGNQPQHF.

The chain uses TRBV5-1 and TRBJ2-1; tentatively, D is TRBD2 (6 bases). Germline CDR1 reads SGHRS; CDR2 reads YFSETQ. This CDR3 has 16 amino acids. The V gene lost 1 base and the J gene lost 4 bases, with 15 bases spanning the gap. CDR3 in DNA: TGCGCCAGCAGCTTGCGGGAGAGGTCCCCTTACAATGAGCAGTTCTTC. Encoded protein: CASSLRERSPYNEQFF.